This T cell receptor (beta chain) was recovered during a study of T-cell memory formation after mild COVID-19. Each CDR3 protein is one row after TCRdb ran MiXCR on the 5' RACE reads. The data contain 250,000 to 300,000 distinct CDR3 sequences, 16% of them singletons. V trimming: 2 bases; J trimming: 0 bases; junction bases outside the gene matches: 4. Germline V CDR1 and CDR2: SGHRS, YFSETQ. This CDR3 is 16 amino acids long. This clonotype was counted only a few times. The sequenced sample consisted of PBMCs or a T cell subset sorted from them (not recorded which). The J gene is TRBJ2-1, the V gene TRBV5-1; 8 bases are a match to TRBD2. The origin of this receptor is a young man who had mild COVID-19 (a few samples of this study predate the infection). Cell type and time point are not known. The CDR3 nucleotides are TGCGCCAGCAGCTTAAACGGGGGGGCCTCCTACAATGAGCAGTTCTTC. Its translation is CASSLNGGASYNEQFF.